Following are 2 T cell receptor beta chains from one sample sequenced in a study of blood T cell repertoires in COVID-19. The table came from immunoSEQ multiplex PCR; TCRdb's copy has only in-frame clones and leaves some out. This table holds about 130,000 clones, less than 90% found once. The sequenced material came from peripheral blood. Receptors originate from a woman older than 75 with acute or convalescent COVID-19.

The CDR3 sequence is CASSPGDYGYTF. In nucleotides, the CDR3 is TGTGCCAGCAGCCCCGGGGACTATGGCTACACCTTC. This sequence joins TRBV9 and TRBJ1-2; D not resolved. The CDR3 is 12 residues long. V gave up 4 bases and J gave up 3 bases, with 7 bases separating them. Per germline, CDR1 SGDLS and CDR2 YYNGEE. Full variable domain (remainder filled in from reference TRBV9 and TRBJ1-2): DSGVTQTPKHLITATGQRVTLRCSPRSGDLSVYWYQQSLDQGLQFLIQYYNGEERAKGNILERFSAQQFPDLHSELNLSSLELGDSALYFCASSPGDYGYTFGSGTRLTVV.

The chain carries TRBV11-2 and TRBJ2-1, with a possible D match to TRBD1 (6 bases). CDR1 is SGHAT and CDR2 is FQNNGV in the germline V gene. V lost 5 bases and J lost 8, with 10 bases in between. CDR3 length: 12 residues. As DNA, the CDR3 is TGTGCCAGCAGCCCTCCAGGGGATGAGCAGTTCTTC. Residues: CASSPPGDEQFF.